This TCR beta chain was profiled in a study of human T cells and chemical hapten exposure. TCRdb re-called the RACE reads through MiXCR, storing one row per CDR3 protein. The sample consists of 95,000 to 100,000 distinct CDR3 sequences, around 11% of them appearing once. V gave up 5 bases and J gave up 0 bases, with 15 bases separating them. Germline assignment: CDR1 DFQATT and CDR2 SNEGSKA (reference sequence). This CDR3 spans 15 amino acids. Time point defined: patch test 1, 2 weeks after DPC sensitization. The treatment was: therapeutic diphenylcyclopropenone sensitization with weekly scalp DPC. The study enrolled 18 to 70-year-old alopecia patients suitable for DPC.

The sequence came from a woman aged 40 to 55 with alopecia areata. Some clones in this sample may be carry-over from other donors' samples. V and J are TRBV20-1 and TRBJ2-3; D might be TRBD2 (6 bases). The material sequenced was whole blood, taken in connection with sensitization to the hapten diphenylcyclopropenone (DPC). The chain's CDR3 is CSAPPPGSSTDTQYF. For the CDR3, the DNA is TGCAGTGCTCCACCCCCCGGGAGCAGCACAGATACGCAGTATTTT.